A selection of T cell receptor beta chains follows, all from one sample in a study of breast tumors, draining lymph nodes, adjacent tissues. TCRdb recomputed calls from the multiplex PCR reads with MiXCR, one row per CDR3 protein. The sample yields about 300,000 distinct CDR3 sequences, around 30% seen once. Specimen: axillary lymph node tissue. The receptors were sampled from a female donor with breast cancer. Some clones in this sample may be carry-over from other donors' samples. CDR3s include the opening cysteine and the closing phenylalanine or tryptophan. The D gene is left open where the match is weak. Where a row states a size, it is once, few, many or the class of an expanded clone; other rows omit it.

J gene	clone size	V gene	D gene	CDR3 DNA	CDR3 protein
TRBJ1-3	few	TRBV28	NA	TGTGCCAGCAGTTTACGGAGCTCTGGAAACACCATATATTTT	CASSLRSSGNTIYF
TRBJ2-3	many	TRBV11-3	TRBD2	TGTGCCAGCAGCGCCCGAGCGGGAGGGCGGACAAATACGCAGTATTTT	CASSARAGGRTNTQYF
TRBJ2-3	many	TRBV7-7	TRBD2	TGTGCTAGCAGCTTGTACGGGAGGGGCACAGATACGCAGTATTTT	CASSLYGRGTDTQYF
TRBJ2-2	NA	TRBV6-1	NA	TGTGCCAGCACCGAGCAGACCGGGGAGCTGTTTTTT	CASTEQTGELFF
TRBJ1-4	NA	TRBV7-9	NA	TGTGCCAGCAGCCCGGGACTAGCGGGCAATGAAAAACTGTTTTTT	CASSPGLAGNEKLFF
TRBJ1-2	NA	TRBV27	NA	TGTGCCAGCAGTTCATTGAAACTCGATAGGGGTTATCGGCGTGGCTACACCTTC	CASSSLKLDRGYRRGYTF
TRBJ2-1	many	TRBV20-1	TRBD2	TGCAGTGCATTATTAGCGGGAAGCTCCTACAATGAGCAGTTCTTC	CSALLAGSSYNEQFF
TRBJ2-1	few	TRBV30	TRBD2	TGTGCCTGGAGTCTACTAGCGGGAGCTGAGCAGTTCTTC	CAWSLLAGAEQFF
TRBJ1-1	NA	TRBV9	NA	TGTGCCAGCAGCGTAGAGGGCCGTGGGCGGACTGAAGCTTTCTTT	CASSVEGRGRTEAFF
TRBJ1-2	once	TRBV7-9	NA	TGTGCCAGCAGCTCCGGGACTAGCGGCCAGGGACTCTATGGCTACACCTTC	CASSSGTSGQGLYGYTF
TRBJ2-1	many	TRBV7-6	TRBD2	TGTGCCAGCAGCTTAGCGGAGTTCGGGGGAGGGCCCTCAAATGAGCAGTTCTTC	CASSLAEFGGGPSNEQFF
TRBJ1-3	NA	TRBV4-1	NA	TGCGCCAGCAGCCCGAGAGGGGGGCCTAACTCTGGAAACACCATATATTTT	CASSPRGGPNSGNTIYF
TRBJ2-7	many	TRBV4-1	NA	TGCGCCAGCAGCCAAGATCCTCGTGGTGGCTACGAGCAGTACTTC	CASSQDPRGGYEQYF
TRBJ2-3	many	TRBV7-8	NA	TGTGCCAGCAGCTTAGAGGCAGACTTCACAGATACGCAGTATTTT	CASSLEADFTDTQYF
TRBJ2-1	many	TRBV15	NA	TGTGCCACCAGCAGAGCGGACAATGAGCAGTTCTTC	CATSRADNEQFF
TRBJ2-3	many	TRBV10-3	TRBD2	TGTGCCATCAGTGAGGATAGCGGGAGCGGAGATACGCAGTATTTT	CAISEDSGSGDTQYF
TRBJ2-3	NA	TRBV6-1	NA	TGTGCCAGCAGTGAAGCGCAGGGTGAACGGACTTTCACAGATACGCAGTATTTT	CASSEAQGERTFTDTQYF
TRBJ1-5	many	TRBV6-2/TRBV6-3	NA	TGTGCCAGCAGTTACTATGGACAGCCCCAGCATTTT	CASSYYGQPQHF
TRBJ1-2	many	TRBV19	TRBD1	TGTGCCAGTAGCCGGGACAGTGTTAACTATGGCTACACCTTC	CASSRDSVNYGYTF
TRBJ1-2	many	TRBV7-9	NA	TGTGCCAGCAGCTTAGCAGTCGCAGGGTATGGCTACACCTTC	CASSLAVAGYGYTF
TRBJ2-3	few	TRBV6-2/TRBV6-3	NA	TGTGCCAGCAGTTACTCCACGCTACCGGGTAGCACAGATACGCAGTATTTT	CASSYSTLPGSTDTQYF
TRBJ1-4	NA	TRBV19	TRBD1	TGTGCCAGTAGGGGGGACAGGAAGTTTTACAATGAAAAACTGTTTTTT	CASRGDRKFYNEKLFF
TRBJ2-7	many	TRBV12-5	TRBD2	TGTGCTAGTGGTTTGCCCGGGGAGGGCGAGCAGTACTTC	CASGLPGEGEQYF
TRBJ2-1	many	TRBV14	NA	TGTGCCAGCAGCCCAAGTGCACGGGCCTCCCAGTTCTTC	CASSPSARASQFF
TRBJ2-7	many	TRBV7-3	NA	TGTGCCAGCAGCCCCGGACTAAACTACGAGCAGTACTTC	CASSPGLNYEQYF
TRBJ1-5	NA	TRBV27	NA	TGTGCCAGCAGATCCCTAAGCGGGGGAGATCAGCCCCAGCATTTT	CASRSLSGGDQPQHF
TRBJ2-7	many	TRBV7-2	NA	TGTGCCAGCAGCTCCCGACAGGAAAAATACGAGCAGTACTTC	CASSSRQEKYEQYF
TRBJ2-7	once	TRBV3-1	TRBD2	TGTGCCGGCAGCCAATTAGCGGGAAACGAGCAGTACTTC	CAGSQLAGNEQYF